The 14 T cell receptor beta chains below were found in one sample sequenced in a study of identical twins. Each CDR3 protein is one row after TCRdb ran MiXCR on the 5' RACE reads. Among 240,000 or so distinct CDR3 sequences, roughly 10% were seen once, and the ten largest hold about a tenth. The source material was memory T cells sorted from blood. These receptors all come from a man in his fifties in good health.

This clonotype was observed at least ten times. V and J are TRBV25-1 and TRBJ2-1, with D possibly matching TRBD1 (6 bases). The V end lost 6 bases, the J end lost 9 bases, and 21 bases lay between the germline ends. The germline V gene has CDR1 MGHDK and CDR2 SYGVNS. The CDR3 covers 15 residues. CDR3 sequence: CASSFRPSVQGEQFF. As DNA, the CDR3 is TGTGCCAGCAGCTTTCGACCCTCCGTACAGGGTGAGCAGTTCTTC.

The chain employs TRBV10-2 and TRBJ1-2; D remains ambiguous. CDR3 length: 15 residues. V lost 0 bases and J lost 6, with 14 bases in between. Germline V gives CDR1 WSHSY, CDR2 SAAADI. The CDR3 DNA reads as TGCGCCAGCAGTGAGTCTTCCAGGATCGGCCATGGCTACACCTTC. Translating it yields CASSESSRIGHGYTF.

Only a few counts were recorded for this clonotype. The CDR3 protein is CSASTFNGDRGQPQHF. The CDR3 DNA follows: TGCAGTGCTTCCACCTTTAATGGGGACAGGGGTCAGCCCCAGCATTTT. The V call is TRBV20-1, the J call TRBJ1-5, with TRBD1 identical over 10 bases. V shed 5 bases and J 6 bases; nucleotides not matched to a gene: 13. The germline V gene has CDR1 DFQATT and CDR2 SNEGSKA (reference sequence). The CDR3 consists of 16 residues.

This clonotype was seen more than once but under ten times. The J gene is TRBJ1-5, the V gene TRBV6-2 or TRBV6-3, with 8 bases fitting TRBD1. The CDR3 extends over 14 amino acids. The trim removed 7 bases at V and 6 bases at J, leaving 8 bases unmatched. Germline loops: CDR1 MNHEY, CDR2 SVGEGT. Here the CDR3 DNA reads TGTGCCAGCAACCCCACAGGGGGTGGTCAGCCCCAGCATTTT. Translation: CASNPTGGGQPQHF.

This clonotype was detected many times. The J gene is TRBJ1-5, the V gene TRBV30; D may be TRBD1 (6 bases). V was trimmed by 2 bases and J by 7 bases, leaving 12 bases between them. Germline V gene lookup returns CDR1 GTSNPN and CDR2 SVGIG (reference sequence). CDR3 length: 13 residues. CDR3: CAWSSGAGQPQHF. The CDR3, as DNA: TGTGCCTGGAGTTCAGGGGCTGGGCAGCCCCAGCATTTT.

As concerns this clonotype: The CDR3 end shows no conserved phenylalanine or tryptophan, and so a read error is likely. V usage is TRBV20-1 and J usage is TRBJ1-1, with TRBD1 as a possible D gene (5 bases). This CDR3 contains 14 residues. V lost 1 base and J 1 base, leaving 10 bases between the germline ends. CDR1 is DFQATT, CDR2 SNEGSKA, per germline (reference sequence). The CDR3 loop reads CSARVGHPNTEAFL. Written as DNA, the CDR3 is TGCAGTGCTAGAGTTGGACACCCGAACACTGAAGCTTTCCTT.

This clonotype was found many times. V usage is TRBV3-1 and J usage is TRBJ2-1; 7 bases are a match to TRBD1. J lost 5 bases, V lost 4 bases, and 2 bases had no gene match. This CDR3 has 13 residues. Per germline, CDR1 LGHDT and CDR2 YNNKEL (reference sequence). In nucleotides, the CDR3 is TGTGCCAGCAGCCGGGACAGTCACAATGAGCAGTTCTTC. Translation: CASSRDSHNEQFF.

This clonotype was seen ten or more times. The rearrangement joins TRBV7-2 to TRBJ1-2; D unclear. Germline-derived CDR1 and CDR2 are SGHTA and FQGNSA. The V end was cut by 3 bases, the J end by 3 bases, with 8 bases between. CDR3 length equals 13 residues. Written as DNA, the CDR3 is TGTGCCAGCAGCTTGGGGATCGACTATGGCTACACCTTC. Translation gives CASSLGIDYGYTF. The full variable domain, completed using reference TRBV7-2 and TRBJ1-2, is GAGVSQSPSNKVTEKGKDVELRCDPISGHTALYWYRQSLGQGLEFLIYFQGNSAPDKSGLPSDRFSAERTGGSVSTLTIQRTQQEDSAVYLCASSLGIDYGYTFGSGTRLTVV.

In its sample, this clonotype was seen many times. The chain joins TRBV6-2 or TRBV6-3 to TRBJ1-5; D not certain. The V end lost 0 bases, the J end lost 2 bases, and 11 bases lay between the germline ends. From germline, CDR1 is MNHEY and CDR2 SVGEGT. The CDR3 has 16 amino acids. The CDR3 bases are TGTGCCAGCAGTTACTCGGAGGCTTTGGGCAATCAGCCCCAGCATTTT. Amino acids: CASSYSEALGNQPQHF.

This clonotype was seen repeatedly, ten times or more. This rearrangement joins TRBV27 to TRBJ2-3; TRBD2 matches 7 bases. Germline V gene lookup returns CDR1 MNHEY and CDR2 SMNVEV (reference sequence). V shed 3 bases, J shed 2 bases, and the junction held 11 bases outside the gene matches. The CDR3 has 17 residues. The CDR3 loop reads CASSFLGREGPTDTQYF. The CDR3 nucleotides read TGTGCCAGCAGTTTTCTGGGGAGGGAGGGTCCCACAGATACGCAGTATTTT.

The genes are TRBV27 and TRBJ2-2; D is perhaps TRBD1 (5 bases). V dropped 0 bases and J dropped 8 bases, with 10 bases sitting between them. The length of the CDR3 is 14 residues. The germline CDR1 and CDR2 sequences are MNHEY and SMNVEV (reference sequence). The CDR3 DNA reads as TGTGCCAGCAGTTTATCGGTCAGGGCTGGGGAGCTGTTTTTT. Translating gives CASSLSVRAGELFF.

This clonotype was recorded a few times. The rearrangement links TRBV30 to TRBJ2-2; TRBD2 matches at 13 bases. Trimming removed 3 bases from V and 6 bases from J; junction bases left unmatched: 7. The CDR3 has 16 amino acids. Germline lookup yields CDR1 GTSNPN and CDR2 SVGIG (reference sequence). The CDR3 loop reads CAWSFGLAGAAGELFF. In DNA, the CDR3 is TGTGCCTGGAGCTTCGGACTAGCGGGGGCGGCCGGGGAGCTGTTTTTT.

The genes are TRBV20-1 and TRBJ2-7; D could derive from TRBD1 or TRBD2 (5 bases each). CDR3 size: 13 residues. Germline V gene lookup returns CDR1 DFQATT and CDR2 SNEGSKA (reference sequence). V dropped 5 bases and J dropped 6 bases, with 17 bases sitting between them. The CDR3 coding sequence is TGCAGTGCTGGGGACCACCTACGGGGCGAGCAGTACTTC. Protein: CSAGDHLRGEQYF.

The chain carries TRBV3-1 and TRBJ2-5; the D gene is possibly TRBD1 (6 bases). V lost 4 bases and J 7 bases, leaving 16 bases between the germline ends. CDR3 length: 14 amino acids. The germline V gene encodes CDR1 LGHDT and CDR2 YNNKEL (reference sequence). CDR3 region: CASSPTGTTGTQYF. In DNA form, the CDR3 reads TGTGCCAGCAGCCCCACCGGGACAACCGGGACCCAGTACTTC.